This entry lists 28 T cell receptor beta chains sequenced from one sample in a study of graft-versus-host responses after intestinal transplantation. Antigens of these TCRs are unknown. TCRdb's table, derived via immunoSEQ multiplex PCR, lists solely in-frame clones and lacks some. The sample yields more than 95,000 clones, about 90% seen once. The input for sequencing was unstimulated CD4+ T cells sorted from spleen or lymph node cells, taken before intestinal transplant. The source of these receptors is a human donor who received an intestinal transplant.

The chain joins TRBV7-2 to TRBJ2-4, with D possibly being TRBD1 or TRBD2 (6 bases each). This CDR3 is 15 amino acids long. V dropped 1 base and J dropped 8 bases, with 15 bases sitting between them. Germline V CDR1 and CDR2: SGHTA, FQGNSA. The DNA of the CDR3 is TGTGCCAGCAGCTTAGTGTTCGGGGGCAATGACATTCAGTACTTC. Translation gives CASSLVFGGNDIQYF.

The chain employs TRBV9 and TRBJ2-1; 14 nucleotides match TRBD2. J gave up 6 bases and V 2 bases, and 13 bases lay outside the gene matches. This CDR3 has 19 residues. CDR1 SGDLS and CDR2 YYNGEE come from the germline V gene. The CDR3 nucleotides are TGTGCCAGCAGCGTGGGACTAGCGGGAGTATCGGATCGGGTCAATGAGCAGTTCTTC. Translation gives CASSVGLAGVSDRVNEQFF.

Regarding this clone: Other DNA sequences in this sample translate to the same CDR3. The rearrangement links TRBV6-5 to TRBJ1-6; TRBD1 aligns across 7 bases. Germline V gives CDR1 MNHEY, CDR2 SVGAGI. This CDR3 contains 14 residues. The V and J ends lost 5 bases and 4 bases, in that order; junction bases with no gene match: 2. The CDR3 loop reads CASSRDSYNSPLHF. CDR3 DNA sequence: TGTGCCAGCAGTCGGGACAGTTATAATTCACCCCTCCACTTT.

The chain carries TRBV4-2 and TRBJ2-3, with TRBD2 as a possible D gene (6 bases). The germline V gene encodes CDR1 LGHNA and CDR2 YNFKEQ. The length of the CDR3 is 17 residues. V was shortened by 1 base and J by 2 bases, with 16 bases between the two germline ends. The CDR3 reads CASSQGSGGEYTDTQYF. The CDR3 DNA follows: TGTGCCAGCAGCCAAGGGTCAGGAGGGGAGTACACAGATACGCAGTATTTT.

The chain employs TRBV12-5 and TRBJ2-4; 11 bases are a match to TRBD2. Trimming cost V 1 base and J 8 bases; bases outside gene matches: 13. CDR3 length: 18 amino acids. Germline V gene data show CDR1 as LGHNT and CDR2 as FRNRAP. The CDR3 here is CASGLAMVAGGPRDIQYF. Here the CDR3 DNA reads TGTGCTAGTGGTTTGGCAATGGTAGCGGGAGGGCCGAGGGACATTCAGTACTTC.

This clone was counted between two and nine times. The chain recombines TRBV11-1 with TRBJ2-5; TRBD2 agrees at 9 bases. Losses at the gene ends were 1 base for V and 2 bases for J; bases not matched to a gene: 8. The germline V gene encodes CDR1 SGHAT and CDR2 FQDESV (reference sequence). CDR3 length: 17 residues. The CDR3 DNA sequence: TGTGCCAGCAGCTTAGGCGGGAGGGCCATGGGGCAAGAGACCCAGTACTTC. Its protein is CASSLGGRAMGQETQYF.

The V call is TRBV4-3, the J call TRBJ2-5; no definite D call. CDR3 length equals 14 residues. Trimming shortened V by 1 base and J by 5 bases, and 11 bases separated the two germline ends. CDR1 and CDR2 (germline): LGHNA, YSLEER. The CDR3 DNA reads as TGCGCCAGCAGCCAAGGAGCTAGACGCGAGACCCAGTACTTC. Amino acid sequence: CASSQGARRETQYF.

This chain connects TRBV7-9 to TRBJ1-5, with D possibly being TRBD1 (5 bases). The CDR3 runs to 14 residues. CDR1 and CDR2 (germline): SEHNR, FQNEAQ (reference sequence). Trimming pared 6 bases from V and 9 bases from J, leaving 18 bases between. The CDR3 DNA reads TGTGCCAGCAGTCTGGACTTGGGGGGTGGGCCCCAGCATTTT. Residues: CASSLDLGGGPQHF.

The chain recombines TRBV7-9 with TRBJ2-7; 9 bases agree with TRBD1. Looked up from germline, CDR1 is SEHNR and CDR2 is FQNEAQ (reference sequence). With 5 bases clipped from V and 3 bases from J, the junction kept 11 bases outside the gene matches. This CDR3 spans 16 amino acids. CDR3 sequence (DNA): TGTGCCAGCAGCGGGACAGGGCACGACTACTACTACGAGCAGTACTTC. It specifies CASSGTGHDYYYEQYF.

The V call is TRBV6-1, the J call TRBJ2-2; D unresolved. The germline gives CDR1 MNHNS, CDR2 SASEGT. The CDR3 is 12 amino acids. V was shortened by 6 bases and J by 7 bases, with 9 bases between the two germline ends. This CDR3 is CASSRGFGELFF. CDR3 sequence (DNA): TGTGCCAGCAGCCGCGGTTTCGGGGAGCTGTTTTTT.

This clone appeared a few times. The CDR3 DNA reads as TGTGCCAGCAGCCGCCCAGGGAGGGGCTACACCTTC. This sequence encodes CASSRPGRGYTF. The V call is TRBV7-9, the J call TRBJ1-2; tentatively, D is TRBD1 (5 bases). The germline V and J ends were trimmed by 5 bases and 8 bases, with 12 bases remaining between them. Germline CDR1 reads SEHNR; CDR2 reads FQNEAQ (reference sequence). The CDR3 is made up of 12 amino acids. Full variable domain (remainder filled in from reference TRBV7-9 and TRBJ1-2): DTGVSQNPRHKITKRGQNVTFRCDPISEHNRLYWYRQTLGQGPEFLTYFQNEAQLEKSRLLSDRFSAERPKGSFSTLEIQRTEQGDSAMYLCASSRPGRGYTFGSGTRLTVV.

The chain carries TRBV29-1 and TRBJ1-3, with D possibly matching TRBD1 (6 bases). Trimming removed 5 bases at V and 0 bases at J, with 23 bases between. Per germline, CDR1 SQVTM and CDR2 ANQGSEA. The CDR3 consists of 18 residues. The CDR3, as DNA: TGCAGCGTTCCCGATAGGTTTACAGGGCCCCTCTCTGGAAACACCATATATTTT. This sequence encodes CSVPDRFTGPLSGNTIYF.

This sequence joins TRBV2 and TRBJ2-7; D uncertain. The CDR3 length is 12 residues. V was pared by 7 bases and J by 3 bases, with 10 bases between. The germline gives CDR1 SNHLY, CDR2 FYNNEI. The CDR3 region is CASMGSNYEQYF. The CDR3 nucleotides read TGTGCCAGCATGGGCTCGAACTACGAGCAGTACTTC.

CDR3 in amino acids: CASRLLAGVWEQYF. The CDR3 DNA reads as TGTGCCAGCAGACTACTAGCGGGGGTATGGGAGCAGTACTTC. The chain employs TRBV6-5 and TRBJ2-7; TRBD2 agrees at 11 bases. Germline values: CDR1 MNHEY, CDR2 SVGAGI. This CDR3 region has 14 residues. After removal of 6 bases from V and 7 bases from J, the junction contained 8 bases not matched to a gene.

V is TRBV20-1 and J is TRBJ1-1; D not certain. The CDR3 is 11 residues long. V dropped 5 bases and J dropped 5 bases, with 9 bases sitting between them. Germline assignment: CDR1 DFQATT and CDR2 SNEGSKA (reference sequence). This CDR3 reads CSAPVGTEAFF. CDR3 coding DNA: TGCAGTGCTCCAGTTGGTACTGAAGCTTTCTTT.

The gene calls are TRBV5-1 and TRBJ2-1; 11 positions agree with TRBD2. After removal of 3 bases from V and 0 bases from J, the junction contained 14 bases not matched to a gene. Looked up from germline, CDR1 is SGHRS and CDR2 is YFSETQ. This CDR3 comprises 20 residues. The CDR3 reads CASSSLSLAGAPSSYNEQFF. CDR3 nucleotides: TGCGCCAGCAGCTCCCTCTCACTAGCGGGAGCACCTAGCTCCTACAATGAGCAGTTCTTC.

V and J are TRBV18 and TRBJ1-2, with 9 bases fitting TRBD1. The CDR3 runs to 13 residues. Per germline, CDR1 KGHSH and CDR2 LQKENI. V lost 3 bases, J lost 8 bases, and 4 bases stayed unmatched. This CDR3 is CASSPTGGWGYTF. CDR3 DNA: TGTGCCAGCTCACCTACAGGGGGCTGGGGCTACACCTTC.

The rearrangement uses TRBV6-5 and TRBJ1-5; TRBD1 matches 7 bases. The trim removed 4 bases at V and 0 bases at J, leaving 3 bases unmatched. The CDR3 spans 15 residues. The germline CDR1 and CDR2 sequences are MNHEY and SVGAGI. The CDR3 region is CASSLTGYSNQPQHF. For the CDR3, the DNA is TGTGCCAGCAGTTTGACAGGGTATAGCAATCAGCCCCAGCATTTT.

The chain links TRBV6-6 to TRBJ2-1, with 11 bases lining up with TRBD2. The CDR3 length is 15 residues. The germline gives CDR1 MNHNY, CDR2 SVGAGI (reference sequence). Unmatched junction bases numbered 4, after V lost 6 bases and J lost 3 bases. This CDR3 is CASSKGTSGYNEQFF. CDR3 bases: TGTGCCAGCAGCAAAGGGACTAGCGGCTACAATGAGCAGTTCTTC.

The chain carries TRBV9 and TRBJ1-2, with 10 bases aligning to TRBD1. The CDR3 totals 16 residues. From germline, CDR1 is SGDLS and CDR2 YYNGEE. The junction had 8 bases not matched to a gene; V was cut back by 3 bases and J by 3 bases. For the CDR3, the DNA is TGTGCCAGCAGCGGGGGGACAGGGGACGGAGACTATGGCTACACCTTC. It codes for CASSGGTGDGDYGYTF.

The chain combines TRBV10-1 with TRBJ1-1; tentative D call: TRBD1 (5 bases). This CDR3 comprises 13 residues. The germline V gene has CDR1 WNHNN and CDR2 SYGVQD (reference sequence). The ends were cut back, 4 bases at V and 0 bases at J, with 6 bases in the middle. The CDR3 DNA sequence: TGCGCCAGCAGTGGGGACTTGAACACTGAAGCTTTCTTT. It codes for CASSGDLNTEAFF.

The chain employs TRBV5-4 and TRBJ1-3, with D unresolved. V lost 0 bases, J lost 0 bases, and 10 bases lay in between. The V gene's germline CDR1 is SGHNT and CDR2 YYREEE (reference sequence). CDR3 length: 16 residues. The CDR3 DNA sequence: TGTGCCAGCAGCTTGGCCAGTGACGGCTCTGGAAACACCATATATTTT. The encoded protein is CASSLASDGSGNTIYF.

The chain links TRBV2 to TRBJ2-4; possibly TRBD1 for D (6 bases). Germline CDR1 SNHLY, CDR2 FYNNEI. Trimming pared 7 bases from V and 5 bases from J, leaving 18 bases between. This CDR3 is 15 amino acids long. The CDR3, as DNA: TGTGCCAGCATAAAATTGGGGGCGTCGGAAAACATTCAGTACTTC. Its translation is CASIKLGASENIQYF.

The chain recombines TRBV4-1 with TRBJ2-5; 10 bases match TRBD2. With 1 base clipped from V and 4 bases from J, the junction kept 6 bases outside the gene matches. Germline V gives CDR1 MGHRA, CDR2 YSYEKL. This CDR3 region has 16 residues. CDR3 in amino acids: CASSQGAGGPRETQYF. The CDR3 nucleotides are TGCGCCAGCAGCCAAGGAGCGGGGGGGCCAAGAGAGACCCAGTACTTC.

The chain uses TRBV7-2 and TRBJ2-3; possibly TRBD1 or TRBD2 for D (5 bases each). V lost 5 bases to trimming and J lost 8 bases, with 14 bases between them. This CDR3 comprises 13 residues. Germline values: CDR1 SGHTA, CDR2 FQGNSA. This chain's CDR3 is CASSPEPGPTQYF. In DNA, the CDR3 is TGTGCCAGCAGCCCAGAGCCGGGACCTACGCAGTATTTT.

The chain combines TRBV5-1 with TRBJ2-7; the D gene is possibly TRBD2 (7 bases). Germline V CDR1 and CDR2: SGHRS, YFSETQ. The V end was cut by 0 bases, the J end by 6 bases, with 16 bases between. CDR3 size: 15 residues. The CDR3 nucleotides read TGCGCCAGCAGCTTGGGCCCAGGGGAGGGTGGCGAGCAGTACTTC. Its protein is CASSLGPGEGGEQYF.

The chain employs TRBV19 and TRBJ1-3; D not resolved. Germline V lookup: CDR1 LNHDA, CDR2 SQIVND (reference sequence). V lost 0 bases and J 3 bases, leaving 3 bases between the germline ends. The CDR3 has 13 amino acids. CDR3 residues: CASSIDRGNTIYF. CDR3 sequence (DNA): TGTGCCAGTAGTATAGATCGTGGAAACACCATATATTTT.

This chain joins TRBV9 and TRBJ2-7; 8 bases match TRBD2. This CDR3 is built from 14 residues. V shed 3 bases, J shed 1 base, and the junction held 3 bases outside the gene matches. CDR1 SGDLS and CDR2 YYNGEE come from the germline V gene. Here the CDR3 reads CASSAGTSSYEQYF. The DNA for the CDR3 is TGTGCCAGCAGCGCGGGGACTAGTTCCTACGAGCAGTACTTC. Drawing the rest from reference TRBV9 and TRBJ2-7, the complete variable domain is DSGVTQTPKHLITATGQRVTLRCSPRSGDLSVYWYQQSLDQGLQFLIQYYNGEERAKGNILERFSAQQFPDLHSELNLSSLELGDSALYFCASSAGTSSYEQYFGPGTRLTVT.